One sample yielded the 12 T cell receptor beta chains listed below, sequenced in a study of blood T cell repertoires in COVID-19 (dated by TCRdb to about 2020). The receptor library was made with the immunoSEQ multiplex PCR assay. TCRdb holds this immuneACCESS table with in-frame rearrangements only. Some clones are missing; in checked studies, unresolved V genes explain under half, and the rest has no known cause. For this sample there are about 180,000 clones; about 81% appear just once. The ten biggest clones cover about an eighth of the sample. Sequencing was done on a sample of peripheral blood. The receptors were sampled from an elderly woman with COVID-19, enrolled during active disease.

The rearrangement links TRBV6-5 to TRBJ2-7, with 8 bases aligning to TRBD1. This CDR3 has 14 amino acids. V lost 7 bases, J lost 6 bases, and 11 bases stayed unmatched. The germline CDR1 and CDR2 sequences are MNHEY and SVGAGI. CDR3 region: CASTPAGQGREQYF. As DNA, the CDR3 is TGTGCCAGCACCCCTGCAGGACAGGGTCGCGAGCAGTACTTC.

The chain has TRBV23-1 and TRBJ2-5; no clear D. TRBV23-1 is filed as an ORF, its function uncertain. CDR3 length: 15 amino acids. V was clipped by 1 base and J by 1 base, with 10 bases between them. This chain's CDR3 is CASSQLAGPQETQYF. In DNA form, the CDR3 reads TGCGCCAGCAGTCAATTGGCAGGCCCCCAAGAGACCCAGTACTTC.

The chain has TRBV6-2 or TRBV6-3 and TRBJ1-2; D is uncertain. The V gene's germline CDR1 is MNHEY and CDR2 SVGEGT. The CDR3 has 13 amino acids. V dropped 0 bases and J dropped 8 bases, with 10 bases sitting between them. CDR3 sequence reads: CASSYSTGRGYTF. In DNA, the CDR3 is TGTGCCAGCAGTTACTCGACTGGGAGAGGCTACACCTTC.

The J gene is TRBJ1-4, the V gene TRBV28; 10 bases align to TRBD1. Germline lookup yields CDR1 MDHEN and CDR2 SYDVKM. V lost 4 bases to trimming and J lost 0 bases; unmatched junction nucleotides: 11. The CDR3 is 19 residues long. The chain's CDR3 is CASSSTWTGGIATNEKLFF. CDR3 nucleotide sequence: TGTGCCAGCAGTTCCACGTGGACAGGGGGAATTGCAACTAATGAAAAACTGTTTTTT.

V and J are TRBV9 and TRBJ1-1; 7 positions agree with TRBD1. This CDR3 has 15 amino acids. The J segment lost 0 bases and the V segment lost 4 bases, leaving 6 bases of the junction unmatched. Germline V gene sequence: CDR1 SGDLS, CDR2 YYNGEE. DNA for the CDR3: TGTGCCAGCAGCTACCGACAGGGAATGAACACTGAAGCTTTCTTT. Its translation is CASSYRQGMNTEAFF.

The CDR3 spells CASSHMDSNTEAFF. DNA for the CDR3: TGTGCCAGCAGCCATATGGACAGCAACACTGAAGCTTTCTTT. This rearrangement joins TRBV5-4 to TRBJ1-1; D may be TRBD1 (6 bases). Trimming removed 4 bases from V and 2 bases from J, with 12 bases in between. This CDR3 region has 14 residues. Per germline, CDR1 SGHNT and CDR2 YYREEE (reference sequence).

This chain connects TRBV5-1 to TRBJ2-5; D is ambiguous. Germline V lookup: CDR1 SGHRS, CDR2 YFSETQ. The V end lost 4 bases, the J end lost 1 base, and 2 bases lay between the germline ends. This CDR3 has 11 residues. The CDR3 loop reads CASSLQETQYF. The CDR3 region has the DNA TGCGCCAGCAGCCTCCAAGAGACCCAGTACTTC. Drawing the rest from reference TRBV5-1 and TRBJ2-5, the complete variable domain is KAGVTQTPRYLIKTRGQQVTLSCSPISGHRSVSWYQQTPGQGLQFLFEYFSETQRNKGNFPGRFSGRQFSNSRSEMNVSTLELGDSALYLCASSLQETQYFGPGTRLLVL.

The chain couples TRBV4-1 to TRBJ1-5, with D unresolved. Germline V lookup: CDR1 MGHRA, CDR2 YSYEKL. This CDR3 spans 14 amino acids. The germline V and J ends were trimmed by 0 bases and 4 bases, with 7 bases remaining between them. In nucleotides, the CDR3 is TGCGCCAGCAGCCAAGAGCCGCTAAATCAGCCCCAGCATTTT. Protein: CASSQEPLNQPQHF.

In nucleotides, the CDR3 is TGTGCCAGCAGCCGGGACAGCTATGATGAGCAGTTCTTC. This encodes CASSRDSYDEQFF. The chain recombines TRBV14 with TRBJ2-1; TRBD1 matches 7 bases. With 4 bases clipped from V and 8 bases from J, the junction kept 5 bases outside the gene matches. Per germline, CDR1 SGHDN and CDR2 FVKESK. The CDR3 extends over 13 amino acids.

The chain couples TRBV12-3 or TRBV12-4 to TRBJ1-6, with D unresolved. V was trimmed by 7 bases and J by 9 bases, leaving 13 bases between them. CDR3 length: 13 residues. The CDR3 loop is CASTTELGSPLHF. DNA of the CDR3: TGTGCCAGCACCACGGAGTTGGGTTCACCCCTCCACTTT.

The chain carries TRBV10-3 and TRBJ1-3; 8 nucleotides match TRBD1. The trim removed 7 bases at V and 9 bases at J, leaving 8 bases unmatched. The CDR3 covers 13 residues. Germline V gene lookup returns CDR1 ENHRY and CDR2 SYGVKD. Here the CDR3 DNA reads TGTGCCATCACCCCGGGACAGGATAGCACCATATATTTT. As protein: CAITPGQDSTIYF.

There are many counts of this clone. The chain employs TRBV11-2 and TRBJ2-7; D is uncertain. Looked up from germline, CDR1 is SGHAT and CDR2 is FQNNGV. This CDR3 has 15 amino acids. Trimming left V 1 base short and J 0 bases short, with 10 bases between. CDR3 loop: CASSLGRRLSYEQYF. Written as DNA, the CDR3 is TGTGCCAGCAGCTTAGGGAGACGACTCTCCTACGAGCAGTACTTC.